Following are 6 T cell receptor beta chains from one sample sequenced in a study of shared clonotypes between healthy human individuals. Produced via immunoSEQ multiplex PCR; TCRdb's table is partial and in-frame only. The data show about 480,000 clones, approximately 79% seen once. The source material was PBMCs. The receptors derive from a woman between 40 and 55 years old in good health. Some clones in this sample may be carry-over from other donors' samples.

The chain employs TRBV28 and TRBJ1-2; D not resolved. V was shortened by 3 bases and J by 5 bases, with 10 bases between the two germline ends. There are 13 residues in the CDR3. Germline V gene data show CDR1 as MDHEN and CDR2 as SYDVKM. The CDR3 DNA follows: TGTGCCAGCAGTTTCCGGCGATCGTATGGCTACACCTTC. Translated: CASSFRRSYGYTF.

The rearrangement joins TRBV10-3 to TRBJ2-3; TRBD2 agrees at 11 bases. J lost 0 bases, V lost 5 bases, and 4 bases had no gene match. Per germline, CDR1 ENHRY and CDR2 SYGVKD. The CDR3 length is 16 residues. CDR3 sequence (DNA): TGTGCCATCAGTTCCCGGACTAGCGGGAGCACAGATACGCAGTATTTT. It specifies CAISSRTSGSTDTQYF.

This sequence joins TRBV5-1 and TRBJ2-1; TRBD1 matches at 7 bases. The V and J ends lost 1 base and 6 bases, in that order; junction bases with no gene match: 1. The CDR3 has 13 residues. CDR1 and CDR2 from the germline V gene are SGHRS and YFSETQ. Written as DNA, the CDR3 is TGCGCCAGCAGCTTGTGGGACAGCAATGAGCAGTTCTTC. It codes for CASSLWDSNEQFF.

This rearrangement joins TRBV7-2 to TRBJ1-5, with D uncertain. In germline, CDR1 is SGHTA, CDR2 FQGNSA. The CDR3 spans 14 residues. Trimming stripped 2 bases from V and 5 bases from J, with 10 bases between. DNA of the CDR3: TGTGCCAGCAGCTTACGGCCAGGCCATCAGCCCCAGCATTTT. This translates into CASSLRPGHQPQHF.

The V gene is TRBV19, the J gene TRBJ2-7, with 8 bases aligning to TRBD1. CDR3 length: 15 amino acids. The V and J ends lost 4 bases and 2 bases, in that order; junction bases with no gene match: 7. CDR1 and CDR2 (germline): LNHDA, SQIVND (reference sequence). The CDR3 nucleotides are TGTGCCAGTAGTAGGGCCGGGACAGGTCCCTACGAGCAGTACTTC. Translated, it gives CASSRAGTGPYEQYF.

This chain connects TRBV5-6 to TRBJ1-1, with unresolved D. The CDR3 contains 14 residues. The germline V gene has CDR1 SGHDT and CDR2 YYEEEE. Trimming took off 6 bases at V and 4 bases at J, with 16 bases between the two ends. The CDR3 reads CASNLRGWATEAFF. The CDR3 nucleotides are TGTGCCAGCAATCTCCGCGGGTGGGCCACTGAAGCTTTCTTT.